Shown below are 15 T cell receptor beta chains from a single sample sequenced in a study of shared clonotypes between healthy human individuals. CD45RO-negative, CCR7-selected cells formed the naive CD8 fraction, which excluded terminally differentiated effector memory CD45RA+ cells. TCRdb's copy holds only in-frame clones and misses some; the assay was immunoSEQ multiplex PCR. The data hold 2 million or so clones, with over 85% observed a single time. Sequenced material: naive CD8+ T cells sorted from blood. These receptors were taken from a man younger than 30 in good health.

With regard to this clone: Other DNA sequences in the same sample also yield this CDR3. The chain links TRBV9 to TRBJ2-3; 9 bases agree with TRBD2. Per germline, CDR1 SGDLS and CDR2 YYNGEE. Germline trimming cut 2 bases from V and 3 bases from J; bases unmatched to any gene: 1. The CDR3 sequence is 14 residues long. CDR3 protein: CASSVGLATDTQYF. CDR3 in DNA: TGTGCCAGCAGCGTGGGACTAGCAACAGATACGCAGTATTTT.

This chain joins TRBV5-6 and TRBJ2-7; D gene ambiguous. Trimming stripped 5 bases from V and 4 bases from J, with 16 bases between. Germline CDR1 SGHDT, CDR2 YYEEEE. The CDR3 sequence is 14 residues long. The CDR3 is CASSILRTIYEQYF. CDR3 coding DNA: TGTGCCAGCAGTATTTTGAGGACCATTTACGAGCAGTACTTC.

The CDR3 DNA reads as TGTGCCAGCAGTGACCCACCAGCGGGGGGCGGAGATACGCAGTATTTT. Translated, it gives CASSDPPAGGGDTQYF. The rearrangement links TRBV6-1 to TRBJ2-3, with 9 bases identical to TRBD2. J lost 5 bases, V lost 3 bases, and 9 bases had no gene match. Germline assignment: CDR1 MNHNS and CDR2 SASEGT. CDR3 length: 16 residues.

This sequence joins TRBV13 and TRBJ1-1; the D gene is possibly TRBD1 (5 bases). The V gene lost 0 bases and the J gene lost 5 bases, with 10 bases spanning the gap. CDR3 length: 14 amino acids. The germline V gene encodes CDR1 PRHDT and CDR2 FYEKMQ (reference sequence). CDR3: CASSLGRDVTEAFF. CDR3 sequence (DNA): TGTGCCAGCAGCTTAGGCAGGGATGTGACTGAAGCTTTCTTT.

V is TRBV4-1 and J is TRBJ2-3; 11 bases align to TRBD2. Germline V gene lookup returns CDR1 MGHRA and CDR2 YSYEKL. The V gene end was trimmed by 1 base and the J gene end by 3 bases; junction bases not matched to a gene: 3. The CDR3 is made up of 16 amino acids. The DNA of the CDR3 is TGCGCCAGCAGCCAAGTACTAGCGGGGGATACAGATACGCAGTATTTT. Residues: CASSQVLAGDTDTQYF.

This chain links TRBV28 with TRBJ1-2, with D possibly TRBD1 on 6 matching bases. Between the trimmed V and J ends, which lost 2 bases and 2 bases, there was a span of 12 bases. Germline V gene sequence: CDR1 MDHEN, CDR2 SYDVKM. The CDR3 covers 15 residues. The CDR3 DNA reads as TGTGCCAGCAGTTTAACCGGGACACTCAACTATGGCTACACCTTC. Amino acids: CASSLTGTLNYGYTF.

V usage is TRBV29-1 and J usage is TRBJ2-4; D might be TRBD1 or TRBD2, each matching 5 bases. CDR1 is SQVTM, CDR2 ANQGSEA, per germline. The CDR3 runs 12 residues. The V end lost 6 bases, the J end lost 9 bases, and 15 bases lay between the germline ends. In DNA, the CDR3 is TGCAGCGTCGGGACCCCCGCCGGCATTCAGTACTTC. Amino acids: CSVGTPAGIQYF.

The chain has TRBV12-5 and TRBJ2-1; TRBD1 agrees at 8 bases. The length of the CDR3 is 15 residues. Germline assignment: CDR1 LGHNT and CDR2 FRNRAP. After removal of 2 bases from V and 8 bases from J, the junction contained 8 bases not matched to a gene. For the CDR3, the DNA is TGTGCTAGTGGTTTGATTCAGGGGGCGTTGGATGAGCAGTTCTTC. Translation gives CASGLIQGALDEQFF.

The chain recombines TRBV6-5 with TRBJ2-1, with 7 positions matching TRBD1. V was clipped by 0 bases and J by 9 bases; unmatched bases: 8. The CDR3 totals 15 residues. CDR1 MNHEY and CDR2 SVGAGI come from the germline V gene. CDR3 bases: TGTGCCAGCAGTTACTCGGGGACAGTCGGCACTGAGCAGTTCTTC. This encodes CASSYSGTVGTEQFF.

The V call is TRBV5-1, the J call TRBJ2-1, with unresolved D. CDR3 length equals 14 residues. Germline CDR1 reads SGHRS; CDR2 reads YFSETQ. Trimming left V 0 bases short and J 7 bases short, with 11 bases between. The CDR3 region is CASSLAVEVNEQFF. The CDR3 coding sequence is TGCGCCAGCAGCTTGGCCGTTGAAGTAAATGAGCAGTTCTTC.

This CDR3 reads CASSQEAGEAFF. The CDR3 nucleotides are TGCGCCAGCAGCCAAGAGGCAGGAGAAGCTTTCTTT. The chain employs TRBV4-3 and TRBJ1-1; unclear D gene. Germline V CDR1 and CDR2: LGHNA, YSLEER. V gave up 0 bases and J gave up 8 bases, with 7 bases separating them. This CDR3 spans 12 amino acids.

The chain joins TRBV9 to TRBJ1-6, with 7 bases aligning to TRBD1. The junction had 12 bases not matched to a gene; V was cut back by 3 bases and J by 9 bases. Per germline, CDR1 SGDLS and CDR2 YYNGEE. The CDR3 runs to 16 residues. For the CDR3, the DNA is TGTGCCAGCAGCGCCGGGACAGATACCGCGAGTTCACCCCTCCACTTT. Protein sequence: CASSAGTDTASSPLHF.

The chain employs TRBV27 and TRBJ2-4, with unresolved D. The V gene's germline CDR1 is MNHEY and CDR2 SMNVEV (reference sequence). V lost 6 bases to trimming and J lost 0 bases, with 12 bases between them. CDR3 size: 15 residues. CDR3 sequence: CASSHITLAKNIQYF. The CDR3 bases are TGTGCCAGCAGCCACATTACACTAGCCAAAAACATTCAGTACTTC.

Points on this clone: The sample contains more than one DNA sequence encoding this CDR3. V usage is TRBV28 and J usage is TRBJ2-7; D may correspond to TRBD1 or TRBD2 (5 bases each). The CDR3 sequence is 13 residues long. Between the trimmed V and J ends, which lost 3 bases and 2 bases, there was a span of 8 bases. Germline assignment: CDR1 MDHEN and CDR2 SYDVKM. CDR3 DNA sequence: TGTGCCAGCAGTTTCGGGGCCACCTACGAGCAGTACTTC. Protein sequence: CASSFGATYEQYF.

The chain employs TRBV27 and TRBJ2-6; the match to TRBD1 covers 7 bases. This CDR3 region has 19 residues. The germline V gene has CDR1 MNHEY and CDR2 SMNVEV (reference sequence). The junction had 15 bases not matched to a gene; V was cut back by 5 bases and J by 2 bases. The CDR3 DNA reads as TGTGCCAGCAGTATAATCCCCACCAAAACAGGGGCTGGGGCCAACGTCCTGACTTTC. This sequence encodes CASSIIPTKTGAGANVLTF.